Described below is a single TCR beta chain sequence and its context. Its specificity is not known. Patients with chemo-refractory metastatic non-small-cell lung cancer received focal radiation plus CTLA-4 blockade with ipilimumab. The CDR3 is 13 residues long. The germline gives CDR1 MNHEY, CDR2 SVGAGI. J gave up 3 bases and V 6 bases, and 4 bases lay outside the gene matches. This specimen belongs to a study of radiotherapy plus CTLA-4 blockade in lung cancer. Libraries were prepared by immunoSEQ multiplex PCR; TCRdb keeps only in-frame clonotypes and omits some of them. The sample records tens of thousands of clones, 60% to 85% being singletons. Study-wide results and caveats: Radiotherapy plus ipilimumab was followed by expansion in blood of tumor-derived TCR clones. Early clone dynamics of blood T cells, plus interferon-beta, reportedly predicted response best.

This chain links TRBV6-5 with TRBJ2-7, with TRBD1 matching over 8 bases. The TCR was taken from a human donor with non-small cell lung cancer who had a partial response to radiotherapy plus ipilimumab. Some clones in this sample may be carry-over from other donors' samples. The sample in question was peripheral blood, obtained from a patient treated with radiotherapy plus ipilimumab. Here the CDR3 DNA reads TGTGCCAGCAGGGTGACAGGGGACTACGAGCAGTACTTC. Its translation: CASRVTGDYEQYF.